Following are 24 T cell receptor beta chains from one sample sequenced in a study of cytomegalovirus exposure and HLA in healthy donors. In the PCR, 60 Vbeta and 13 Jbeta primers were used. Assay used: immunoSEQ multiplex PCR; TCRdb lists only in-frame clones, some missing. The sample has roughly 120,000 clones; approximately 86% are singletons. The sequencing input was PBMCs. All receptors come from a middle-aged man in good health and CMV-seronegative.

This clone was observed a single time. The chain carries TRBV10-3 and TRBJ2-7, with 7 positions matching TRBD1. J gave up 6 bases and V 6 bases, and 11 bases lay outside the gene matches. In germline, CDR1 is ENHRY, CDR2 SYGVKD. This CDR3 spans 14 amino acids. The CDR3 sequence: CAISEYLDRAEQYF. CDR3 nucleotide sequence: TGTGCCATCAGCGAATACCTTGACAGGGCCGAGCAGTACTTC.

This clone was seen just once. The chain recombines TRBV4-1 with TRBJ1-2; D gene uncertain. Germline lookup yields CDR1 MGHRA and CDR2 YSYEKL. Trimming left V 5 bases short and J 5 bases short, with 27 bases between. The CDR3 runs 18 residues. The DNA of the CDR3 is TGCGCCAGCAGCAGCCAAGCTTCTGAGGGAGCCTCTATATATGGCTACACCTTC. Its protein is CASSSQASEGASIYGYTF.

The genes are TRBV6-1 and TRBJ1-2; 9 bases line up with TRBD1. CDR3 length: 14 residues. The V gene's germline CDR1 is MNHNS and CDR2 SASEGT. V gave up 7 bases and J gave up 2 bases; unmatched junction bases: 5. In DNA form, the CDR3 reads TGTGCCAGCATTGGACAGGGGCGCAACTATGGCTACACCTTC. This sequence encodes CASIGQGRNYGYTF.

The CDR3 loop reads CASSPGRGVNQPQHF. CDR3 nucleotides: TGTGCCAGCAGCCCCGGCAGGGGGGTCAATCAGCCCCAGCATTTT. The rearrangement links TRBV7-8 to TRBJ1-5; 7 nucleotides agree with TRBD1. CDR1 is SGHVS, CDR2 FQNEAQ, per germline. This CDR3 spans 15 amino acids. J lost 3 bases, V lost 5 bases, and 7 bases had no gene match.

The J gene is TRBJ1-2, the V gene TRBV30, with D possibly being TRBD1 (6 bases). The V gene's germline CDR1 is GTSNPN and CDR2 SVGIG (reference sequence). The CDR3 runs to 12 residues. Trimming took 4 bases from V and 13 from J, leaving 19 bases between them. The CDR3 loop reads CAWTVLGGAGTF. CDR3 sequence (DNA): TGTGCCTGGACTGTACTAGGGGGGGCCGGCACCTTC.

The rearrangement links TRBV14 to TRBJ2-3; perhaps TRBD1 as D (6 bases). The length of the CDR3 is 13 residues. Germline CDR1 SGHDN, CDR2 FVKESK. The ends were cut back, 11 bases at V and 0 bases at J, with 12 bases in the middle. CDR3 bases: TGTGCCCCCAGGGGCTATAGCACAGATACGCAGTATTTT. Encoded protein: CAPRGYSTDTQYF.

The CDR3 coding sequence is TGCGCCAGCAGCTTGGTCTCTGAGCAGTTCTTC. It codes for CASSLVSEQFF. V is TRBV5-1 and J is TRBJ2-1; D is unclear. CDR3 length: 11 amino acids. From germline, CDR1 is SGHRS and CDR2 YFSETQ. Trimming took off 0 bases at V and 9 bases at J, with 4 bases between the two ends.

The chain carries TRBV5-1 and TRBJ2-2; D perhaps matches TRBD1 (6 bases). This CDR3 spans 16 amino acids. Germline V gives CDR1 SGHRS, CDR2 YFSETQ. V gave up 4 bases and J gave up 1 base, with 14 bases separating them. The chain's CDR3 is CASSLFPTGNTGELFF. CDR3 DNA: TGCGCCAGCAGCCTTTTCCCGACAGGGAACACCGGGGAGCTGTTTTTT.

The CDR3, as DNA: TGCAGCGCCGACGGGACAGGGCAAGATGGCGGCACAGATACGCAGTATTTT. Translated, it gives CSADGTGQDGGTDTQYF. The chain employs TRBV29-1 and TRBJ2-3; 9 bases match TRBD1. The V segment lost 7 bases and the J segment 1 base; nucleotides outside the gene matches: 15. There are 17 residues in the CDR3. Germline values: CDR1 SQVTM, CDR2 ANQGSEA.

V and J are TRBV29-1 and TRBJ1-4, with D perhaps matching TRBD1 (6 bases). The germline V gene encodes CDR1 SQVTM and CDR2 ANQGSEA. The CDR3 contains 13 residues. Between the trimmed V and J ends, which lost 7 bases and 5 bases, there was a span of 14 bases. CDR3 region: CSARTDANEKLFF. CDR3 nucleotide sequence: TGCAGCGCCCGGACAGACGCCAATGAAAAACTGTTTTTT.

V usage is TRBV30 and J usage is TRBJ2-7; TRBD1 matches 8 bases. CDR1 and CDR2 from the germline V gene are GTSNPN and SVGIG (reference sequence). The V and J ends lost 2 bases and 5 bases, in that order; junction bases with no gene match: 2. The CDR3 extends over 12 amino acids. The CDR3 loop reads CAWSPTGDEQYF. Written as DNA, the CDR3 is TGTGCCTGGAGTCCGACAGGGGACGAGCAGTACTTC.

The chain combines TRBV7-9 with TRBJ1-6, with D tentatively TRBD1 (6 bases). The CDR3 is 14 residues long. The V and J ends lost 5 bases and 10 bases respectively, with 15 bases between them. Germline V gives CDR1 SEHNR, CDR2 FQNEAQ (reference sequence). The CDR3 here is CASSADRLQSPLHF. CDR3 DNA: TGTGCCAGCAGCGCTGACAGGTTGCAGTCACCCCTCCACTTT.

This chain joins TRBV15 and TRBJ2-7; D may be TRBD1 (6 bases). Trimming shortened V by 3 bases and J by 6 bases, and 9 bases separated the two germline ends. Per germline, CDR1 LNHNV and CDR2 YYDKDF (reference sequence). The CDR3 is made up of 12 amino acids. The CDR3 reads CATSRGHVEQYF. The DNA for the CDR3 is TGTGCCACCAGCAGGGGACACGTCGAGCAGTACTTC.

The V call is TRBV30, the J call TRBJ2-3; 8 bases align to TRBD2. The CDR3 is 15 residues long. After removal of 0 bases from V and 1 base from J, the junction contained 3 bases not matched to a gene. Germline values: CDR1 GTSNPN, CDR2 SVGIG (reference sequence). The CDR3 spells CAWSVAGARTDTQYF. In nucleotides, the CDR3 is TGTGCCTGGAGTGTAGCGGGGGCCCGCACAGATACGCAGTATTTT.

This chain joins TRBV2 and TRBJ1-1; D remains unclear. This CDR3 region has 13 residues. The V gene's germline CDR1 is SNHLY and CDR2 FYNNEI. V lost 5 bases to trimming and J lost 1 base, with 8 bases between them. The CDR3 DNA reads TGTGCCAGCAGTCCCGCAGGGAACACTGAAGCTTTCTTT. Its translation: CASSPAGNTEAFF.

The V gene is TRBV5-1, the J gene TRBJ1-1; 7 positions agree with TRBD1. CDR1 is SGHRS, CDR2 YFSETQ, per germline. This CDR3 contains 15 residues. V trimming: 4 bases; J trimming: 0 bases; junction bases outside the gene matches: 6. The CDR3 reads CASSASTGVNTEAFF. DNA for the CDR3: TGCGCCAGCAGCGCCAGCACAGGGGTGAACACTGAAGCTTTCTTT.

The chain has TRBV30 and TRBJ2-5, with 8 bases fitting TRBD1. V was clipped by 4 bases and J by 4 bases; unmatched bases: 11. The CDR3 runs to 15 residues. Germline CDR1 and CDR2: GTSNPN and SVGIG (reference sequence). CDR3 sequence reads: CAWTTGQGRRETQYF. CDR3 in DNA: TGTGCCTGGACAACCGGACAGGGAAGGAGAGAGACCCAGTACTTC.

The gene calls are TRBV28 and TRBJ2-2, with unresolved D. This CDR3 has 15 amino acids. V was pared by 8 bases and J by 4 bases, with 17 bases between. The V gene's germline CDR1 is MDHEN and CDR2 SYDVKM. CDR3 sequence: CASYRRGSLTGELFF. CDR3 DNA: TGTGCCAGCTACCGACGAGGATCTCTCACCGGGGAGCTGTTTTTT.

V usage is TRBV6-1 and J usage is TRBJ1-2; D unclear. This CDR3 has 15 amino acids. CDR1 and CDR2 from the germline V gene are MNHNS and SASEGT. V was trimmed by 2 bases and J by 4 bases, leaving 14 bases between them. The chain's CDR3 is CASSERRQGSYGYTF. As DNA, the CDR3 is TGTGCCAGCAGTGAACGGCGTCAAGGGAGCTATGGCTACACCTTC.

In this sample, this clone turned up a few times. The V gene is TRBV4-1, the J gene TRBJ1-3, with 7 positions matching TRBD1. The CDR3 loop spans 15 amino acids. The J segment lost 3 bases and the V segment lost 1 base, leaving 3 bases of the junction unmatched. Germline CDR1 and CDR2: MGHRA and YSYEKL. The CDR3 here is CASSQVGGIGNTIYF. The DNA for the CDR3 is TGCGCCAGCAGCCAAGTAGGGGGCATTGGAAACACCATATATTTT.

The chain joins TRBV7-9 to TRBJ2-7; D may be TRBD1 (6 bases). The germline gives CDR1 SEHNR, CDR2 FQNEAQ (reference sequence). V lost 5 bases to trimming and J lost 0 bases, with 11 bases between them. The CDR3 contains 14 residues. The CDR3 DNA follows: TGTGCCAGCAGCAACCGGGACAACTCCTACGAGCAGTACTTC. Protein sequence: CASSNRDNSYEQYF.

The chain is built from TRBV4-1 and TRBJ2-2, with a possible D match to TRBD1 (6 bases). The CDR3 sequence is 15 residues long. The V and J ends lost 3 bases and 3 bases respectively, with 11 bases between them. Germline V gene lookup returns CDR1 MGHRA and CDR2 YSYEKL. Here the CDR3 DNA reads TGCGCCAGCAGCCATGCCGGACAGCACACCGGGGAGCTGTTTTTT. Its translation is CASSHAGQHTGELFF.

This chain uses TRBV11-3 with TRBJ2-2, with D possibly matching TRBD1 (6 bases). CDR1 is SGHNT and CDR2 is YENEEA in the germline V gene. Trimming pared 5 bases from V and 1 base from J, leaving 8 bases between. The CDR3 runs to 14 residues. CDR3 protein: CASSRTVNTGELFF. CDR3 bases: TGTGCCAGCAGCCGGACAGTGAACACCGGGGAGCTGTTTTTT.

This rearrangement joins TRBV4-2 to TRBJ1-6; D not certain. The CDR3 spans 15 residues. The V end lost 0 bases, the J end lost 6 bases, and 9 bases lay between the germline ends. Germline V lookup: CDR1 LGHNA, CDR2 YNFKEQ. The CDR3 DNA sequence: TGTGCCAGCAGCCAAGAACCTGTCGGTAATTCACCCCTCCACTTT. This sequence encodes CASSQEPVGNSPLHF.